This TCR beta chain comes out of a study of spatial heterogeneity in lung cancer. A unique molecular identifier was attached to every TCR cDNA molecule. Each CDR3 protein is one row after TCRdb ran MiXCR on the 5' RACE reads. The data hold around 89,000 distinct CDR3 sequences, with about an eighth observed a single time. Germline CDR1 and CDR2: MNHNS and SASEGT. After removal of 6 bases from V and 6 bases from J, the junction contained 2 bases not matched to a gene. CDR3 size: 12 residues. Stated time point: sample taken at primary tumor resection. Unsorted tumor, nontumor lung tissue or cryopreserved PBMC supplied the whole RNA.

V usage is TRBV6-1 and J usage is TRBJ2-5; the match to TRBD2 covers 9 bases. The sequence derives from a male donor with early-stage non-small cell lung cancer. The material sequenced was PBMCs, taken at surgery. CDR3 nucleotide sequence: TGTGCCAGCAGGACTAGCGGAAAGACCCAGTACTTC. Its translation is CASRTSGKTQYF.